The clone carrying this T cell receptor (beta chain) was counted only a few times. Its matching antigen is unknown. The data belong to a study of identical twins. Germline lookup yields CDR1 LNHNV and CDR2 YYDKDF (reference sequence). V lost 4 bases to trimming and J lost 4 bases; unmatched junction nucleotides: 4. This CDR3 is 15 amino acids long. Notes on the study in general: In drawing conclusions, the study used cross-sectional statistical analysis and did not follow the same donors.

Template switching introduced a universal primer site, and the cDNA bore unique molecular identifiers. TCRdb re-called the 5' RACE reads through MiXCR, storing one row per CDR3 protein. Of around 530,000 distinct CDR3 sequences in the sample, about 15% were seen once. The same data also went into a second study, on yellow fever vaccine responses in identical twins. That publication notes: Twins' vaccine T cell response reportedly seemed partly convergent, partly personalized.

This clonotype originated in a young woman in good health. The chain combines TRBV15 with TRBJ2-1; 10 bases fit TRBD2. Specimen: CD4+ T cells sorted from blood. The CDR3 nucleotides are TGTGCCACCAGCACTAGCGGGGGCCATTACAATGAGCAGTTCTTC. It translates to CATSTSGGHYNEQFF.